Each of the 19 T cell receptor beta chains below was sequenced from the same sample in a study of shared clonotypes between healthy human individuals. TCRdb's table, derived via immunoSEQ multiplex PCR, lists solely in-frame clones and lacks some. The table lists around 1.9 million clones, about 92% of them singletons. Naive CD8 cells lacked CD45RO and underwent positive selection for CCR7, leaving out terminally differentiated effector memory CD45RA+ cells. The sample taken for sequencing was naive CD8+ T cells from PBMCs. Every receptor here comes from a young man in good health. Some clones in this sample may be carry-over from other donors' samples.

This chain links TRBV19 with TRBJ2-2, with D maybe TRBD2 (7 bases). This CDR3 comprises 14 residues. Trimming cost V 7 bases and J 5 bases, with 14 bases left between them. From germline, CDR1 is LNHDA and CDR2 SQIVND (reference sequence). The CDR3 loop is CASTRGRGTGELFF. The CDR3 nucleotides read TGTGCCAGTACCCGGGGGAGGGGGACCGGGGAGCTGTTTTTT.

In its sample, this clone was seen a few times. The chain couples TRBV10-3 to TRBJ1-5; 8 nucleotides match TRBD1. J was trimmed by 6 bases and V by 3 bases; bases with no gene match: 7. Germline loops: CDR1 ENHRY, CDR2 SYGVKD. This CDR3 comprises 15 residues. The CDR3 protein is CAISDQDRDSQPQHF. The CDR3 DNA reads TGTGCCATCAGTGATCAGGACAGGGACAGTCAGCCCCAGCATTTT.

Concerning this clone: Other nucleotide sequences from this sample produce the same CDR3. The chain employs TRBV28 and TRBJ2-7; a weak D match, TRBD1 (7 bases). Germline V gene sequence: CDR1 MDHEN, CDR2 SYDVKM. The CDR3 is 13 residues long. V gave up 4 bases and J gave up 4 bases, with 11 bases separating them. Here the CDR3 reads CASSSSGGYEQYF. The CDR3 region has the DNA TGTGCCAGCAGTTCATCAGGGGGGTACGAGCAGTACTTC.

V usage is TRBV30 and J usage is TRBJ2-7, with D tentatively TRBD1 (6 bases). Trimming stripped 6 bases from V and 1 base from J, with 19 bases between. The length of the CDR3 is 15 residues. Germline V gene data show CDR1 as GTSNPN and CDR2 as SVGIG (reference sequence). The CDR3 nucleotides are TGTGCCTGTACCATCGGACAGATTTTATCCTACGAGCAGTACTTC. Residues: CACTIGQILSYEQYF.

CDR3 loop: CASSSGALGTAGNYGYTF. DNA for the CDR3: TGTGCCAGCAGCTCAGGGGCCCTTGGGACAGCCGGTAACTATGGCTACACCTTC. The genes are TRBV7-9 and TRBJ1-2; TRBD1 matches 7 bases. V gave up 4 bases and J gave up 1 base; unmatched junction bases: 15. The CDR3 has 18 amino acids. The germline CDR1 and CDR2 sequences are SEHNR and FQNEAQ (reference sequence).

CDR3 in amino acids: CAISESRVGVGQYF. CDR3 sequence (DNA): TGTGCCATCAGTGAGTCCCGGGTGGGGGTCGGGCAGTACTTC. This chain links TRBV10-3 with TRBJ2-7; D tentatively reads TRBD1 or TRBD2 (5 bases each). This CDR3 has 14 amino acids. Per the germline V gene, CDR1 is ENHRY and CDR2 is SYGVKD. Trimming left V 0 bases short and J 9 bases short, with 15 bases between.

The chain recombines TRBV7-9 with TRBJ1-2; 7 bases are a match to TRBD1. Unmatched junction bases numbered 10, after V lost 5 bases and J lost 4 bases. Germline CDR1 SEHNR, CDR2 FQNEAQ (reference sequence). The CDR3 is 15 amino acids. CDR3 in amino acids: CASSPPPTGSYGYTF. CDR3 DNA: TGTGCCAGCAGCCCCCCCCCGACAGGGAGCTATGGCTACACCTTC. Full variable domain (missing parts from reference TRBV7-9 and TRBJ1-2): DTGVSQNPRHKITKRGQNVTFRCDPISEHNRLYWYRQTLGQGPEFLTYFQNEAQLEKSRLLSDRFSAERPKGSFSTLEIQRTEQGDSAMYLCASSPPPTGSYGYTFGSGTRLTVV.

V is TRBV27 and J is TRBJ1-1; D gene uncertain. Trimming removed 6 bases from V and 0 bases from J, with 14 bases in between. The germline gives CDR1 MNHEY, CDR2 SMNVEV (reference sequence). The CDR3 runs to 15 residues. CDR3 amino acids: CASSPVPRMNTEAFF. CDR3 nucleotide sequence: TGTGCCAGCAGCCCCGTGCCCCGGATGAACACTGAAGCTTTCTTT.

The V call is TRBV7-7, the J call TRBJ2-3, with D possibly matching TRBD1 (6 bases). The germline gives CDR1 SSHAT, CDR2 FNYEAQ (reference sequence). CDR3 length equals 14 residues. Trimming pared 4 bases from V and 4 bases from J, leaving 12 bases between. The DNA for the CDR3 is TGTGCCAGCAGCTCCGGGGACATCGCAGATACGCAGTATTTT. Translation gives CASSSGDIADTQYF. Based on the CDR3 plus reference TRBV7-7 and TRBJ2-3, the full variable domain is GAGVSQSPRYKVTKRGQDVTLRCDPISSHATLYWYQQALGQGPEFLTYFNYEAQPDKSGLPSDRFSAERPEGSISTLTIQRTEQRDSAMYRCASSSGDIADTQYFGPGTRLTVL.

This rearrangement joins TRBV9 to TRBJ1-1; 7 positions match TRBD1. Losses at the gene ends were 3 bases for V and 0 bases for J; bases not matched to a gene: 11. Germline V gene sequence: CDR1 SGDLS, CDR2 YYNGEE. This CDR3 spans 17 amino acids. The CDR3 loop reads CASSEQGTLVLNTEAFF. Here the CDR3 DNA reads TGTGCCAGCAGCGAACAGGGGACCCTGGTGTTGAACACTGAAGCTTTCTTT.

This chain connects TRBV11-2 to TRBJ2-3, with D possibly being TRBD2 (6 bases). The length of the CDR3 is 12 residues. Trimming took off 10 bases at V and 1 base at J, with 9 bases between the two ends. Germline V gene sequence: CDR1 SGHAT, CDR2 FQNNGV. The CDR3 loop reads CATGEGTDTQYF. DNA of the CDR3: TGTGCCACCGGGGAGGGCACAGATACGCAGTATTTT.

As for this clone: Additional DNA sequences in this sample encode the identical CDR3. The rearrangement joins TRBV27 to TRBJ1-3; no definite D call. V lost 1 base and J lost 2, with 9 bases in between. The CDR3 is made up of 15 amino acids. The germline CDR1 and CDR2 sequences are MNHEY and SMNVEV (reference sequence). The CDR3: CASSLFWGAGNTIYF. The CDR3, as DNA: TGTGCCAGCAGTTTATTTTGGGGAGCTGGAAACACCATATATTTT.

A single count supports this clone. The V and J genes are TRBV9 and TRBJ2-7, with 7 nucleotides matching TRBD2. Germline loops: CDR1 SGDLS, CDR2 YYNGEE. After removal of 1 base from V and 7 bases from J, the junction contained 8 bases not matched to a gene. The CDR3 runs to 14 residues. CDR3 coding DNA: TGTGCCAGCAGCGTAAGCGGGGCCTACGAGGAGCAGTACTTC. Its protein product is CASSVSGAYEEQYF. Full variable domain (remainder filled in from reference TRBV9 and TRBJ2-7): DSGVTQTPKHLITATGQRVTLRCSPRSGDLSVYWYQQSLDQGLQFLIQYYNGEERAKGNILERFSAQQFPDLHSELNLSSLELGDSALYFCASSVSGAYEEQYFGPGTRLTVT.

The chain uses TRBV6-1 and TRBJ1-5; possible D gene TRBD1, 6 bases. This CDR3 comprises 15 residues. V was shortened by 6 bases and J by 5 bases, with 17 bases between the two germline ends. Germline loops: CDR1 MNHNS, CDR2 SASEGT. Here the CDR3 DNA reads TGTGCCAGCAGGGACAGTTTTGTTGGGTATCAGCCCCAGCATTTT. It translates to CASRDSFVGYQPQHF.

The CDR3 nucleotides are TGTGCCAGCAGCAAGGGTTTGTGGAGCAATCAGCCCCAGCATTTT. Its translation is CASSKGLWSNQPQHF. The V gene is TRBV21-1, the J gene TRBJ1-5. TRBV21-1 is termed a pseudogene. The CDR3 is made up of 15 amino acids.

This clone was seen only once. The rearrangement joins TRBV28 to TRBJ1-5; D gene unclear. The CDR3 totals 14 residues. Germline V gene lookup returns CDR1 MDHEN and CDR2 SYDVKM. Between the trimmed V and J ends, which lost 4 bases and 0 bases, there was a span of 7 bases. The CDR3 DNA follows: TGTGCCAGCAGTTCCACCCATAGCAATCAGCCCCAGCATTTT. It specifies CASSSTHSNQPQHF. The full variable domain, in which reference TRBV28 and TRBJ1-5 provide the parts outside the CDR3, is DVKVTQSSRYLVKRTGEKVFLECVQDMDHENMFWYRQDPGLGLRLIYFSYDVKMKEKGDIPEGYSVSREKKERFSLILESASTNQTSMYLCASSSTHSNQPQHFGDGTRLSIL.

The chain couples TRBV9 to TRBJ2-5, with 11 bases matching TRBD2. The V and J ends lost 0 bases and 2 bases, in that order; junction bases with no gene match: 3. The germline gives CDR1 SGDLS, CDR2 YYNGEE. The CDR3 is 16 residues long. The DNA for the CDR3 is TGTGCCAGCAGCGTAGGGACTAGCGGGTTTCAAGAGACCCAGTACTTC. It codes for CASSVGTSGFQETQYF.

This chain links TRBV6-1 with TRBJ1-1; TRBD1 aligns across 9 bases. Germline V gene sequence: CDR1 MNHNS, CDR2 SASEGT. V shed 8 bases, J shed 5 bases, and the junction held 6 bases outside the gene matches. The CDR3 covers 13 residues. CDR3 coding DNA: TGTGCCAGCGATACAGGGGGCATTACTGAAGCTTTCTTT. Its protein product is CASDTGGITEAFF.

The CDR3 DNA reads TGCGCCAGCTCGGGGGCACGTGGGGAGCAGTACTTC. Encoded protein: CASSGARGEQYF. V usage is TRBV5-1 and J usage is TRBJ2-7; D is perhaps TRBD1 or TRBD2 (6 bases each). The CDR3 is 12 amino acids. The ends were cut back, 7 bases at V and 7 bases at J, with 15 bases in the middle. Germline CDR1 and CDR2: SGHRS and YFSETQ. The full variable domain, its missing parts supplied by reference TRBV5-1 and TRBJ2-7, is KAGVTQTPRYLIKTRGQQVTLSCSPISGHRSVSWYQQTPGQGLQFLFEYFSETQRNKGNFPGRFSGRQFSNSRSEMNVSTLELGDSALYLCASSGARGEQYFGPGTRLTVT.